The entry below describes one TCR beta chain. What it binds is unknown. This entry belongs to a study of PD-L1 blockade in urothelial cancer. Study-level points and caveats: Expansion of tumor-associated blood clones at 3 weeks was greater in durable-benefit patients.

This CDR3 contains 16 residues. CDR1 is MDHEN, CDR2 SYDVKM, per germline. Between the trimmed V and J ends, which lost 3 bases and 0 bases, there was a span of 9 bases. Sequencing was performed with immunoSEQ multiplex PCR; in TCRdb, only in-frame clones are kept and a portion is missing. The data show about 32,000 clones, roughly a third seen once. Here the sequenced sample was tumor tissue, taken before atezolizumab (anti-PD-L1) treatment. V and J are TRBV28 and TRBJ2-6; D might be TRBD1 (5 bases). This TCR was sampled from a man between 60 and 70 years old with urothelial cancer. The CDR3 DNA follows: TGTGCCAGCAGTTTCAGTAGGGGCTCTGGGGCCAACGTCCTGACTTTC. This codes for CASSFSRGSGANVLTF.